The 7 T cell receptor beta chains listed next were all sequenced from one sample in a study of T cell repertoires in cytomegalovirus infection. These TCRs' antigens remain unknown. A single record per CDR3 protein comes from TCRdb applying MiXCR to the reads. The data contain hundreds of thousands of distinct CDR3 sequences, about 33% of them singletons. The source was cultured CD8+ T cells from PBMCs, collected from culture after CMV antigen stimulation. Receptors were obtained from a human donor in good health (CMV status not recorded). Some clones in this sample may be carry-over from other donors' samples.

This clonotype was recorded a few times. V gene TRBV10-3 combines with J gene TRBJ1-3, with no clear D. The V and J ends lost 8 bases and 0 bases respectively, with 8 bases between them. The CDR3 consists of 13 residues. Per germline, CDR1 ENHRY and CDR2 SYGVKD. CDR3 in amino acids: CAIRTDSGNTIYF. CDR3 in DNA: TGTGCCATCCGGACCGACTCTGGAAACACCATATATTTT.

The chain recombines TRBV7-2 with TRBJ2-1, with TRBD2 matching over 8 bases. The germline V gene encodes CDR1 SGHTA and CDR2 FQGNSA. The CDR3 consists of 15 residues. After removal of 3 bases from V and 7 bases from J, the junction contained 8 bases not matched to a gene. DNA of the CDR3: TGTGCCAGCAGCTTCAGGGATAGCGGGGAAAATGAGCAGTTCTTC. It translates to CASSFRDSGENEQFF.

This clonotype was seen a handful of times. The chain employs TRBV4-1 and TRBJ1-4, with 9 nucleotides matching TRBD1. Germline CDR1 MGHRA, CDR2 YSYEKL. The CDR3 has 17 residues. The junction had 11 bases not matched to a gene; V was cut back by 1 base and J by 8 bases. This CDR3 reads CASSQGESGTGFEKLFF. The CDR3 coding sequence is TGCGCCAGCAGCCAAGGAGAGTCCGGGACAGGGTTCGAAAAACTGTTTTTT.

To note about this clonotype: Being one base from a much bigger clone, this may be a read error. J is TRBJ2-1 and V is TRBV7-6, with a weak D call TRBD2 (6 bases). CDR1 is SGHVS, CDR2 FNYEAQ, per germline. Between the trimmed V and J ends, which lost 1 base and 3 bases, there was a span of 19 bases. This CDR3 comprises 18 residues. Written as DNA, the CDR3 is TGTGCCAGCAGCTTAGTCGCTAGCTGGGGGGATCACTACAATGAGCAGTTCTTC. Amino acids: CASSLVASWGDHYNEQFF.

The V gene is TRBV7-9, the J gene TRBJ1-1, with D possibly TRBD1 on 5 matching bases. The CDR3 is 15 amino acids. From germline, CDR1 is SEHNR and CDR2 FQNEAQ (reference sequence). V shed 4 bases and J shed 1 base, with 13 bases lying between them. This chain's CDR3 is CASSSMGDGNTEAFF. DNA for the CDR3: TGTGCCAGCAGCTCGATGGGGGACGGGAACACTGAAGCTTTCTTT.

This clonotype was counted at least ten times. The chain carries TRBV7-2 and TRBJ2-5; D gene ambiguous. V shed 5 bases and J shed 5 bases, with 12 bases lying between them. This CDR3 has 13 amino acids. Germline CDR1 SGHTA, CDR2 FQGNSA. CDR3 nucleotide sequence: TGTGCCAGCAGCCCCCCCTCGACGGAGACCCAGTACTTC. Translation: CASSPPSTETQYF.

The chain uses TRBV6-6 and TRBJ2-3; D is undetermined. The CDR3 loop spans 13 amino acids. Looked up from germline, CDR1 is MNHNY and CDR2 is SVGAGI (reference sequence). The ends were cut back, 5 bases at V and 2 bases at J, with 8 bases in the middle. The CDR3 reads CASSRFYTDTQYF. In DNA, the CDR3 is TGTGCCAGCAGTCGCTTTTACACAGATACGCAGTATTTT.